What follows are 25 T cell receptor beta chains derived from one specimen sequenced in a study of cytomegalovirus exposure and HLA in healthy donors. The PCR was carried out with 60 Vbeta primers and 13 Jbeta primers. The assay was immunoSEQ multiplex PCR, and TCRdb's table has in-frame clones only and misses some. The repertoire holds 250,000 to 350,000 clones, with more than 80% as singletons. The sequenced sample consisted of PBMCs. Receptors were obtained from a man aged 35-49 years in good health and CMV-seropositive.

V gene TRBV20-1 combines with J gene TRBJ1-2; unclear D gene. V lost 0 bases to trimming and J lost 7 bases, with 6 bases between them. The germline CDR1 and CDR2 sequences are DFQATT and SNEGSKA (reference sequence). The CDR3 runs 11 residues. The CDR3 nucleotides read TGCAGTGCTAGAGATCGGGTTGGCTACACCTTC. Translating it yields CSARDRVGYTF.

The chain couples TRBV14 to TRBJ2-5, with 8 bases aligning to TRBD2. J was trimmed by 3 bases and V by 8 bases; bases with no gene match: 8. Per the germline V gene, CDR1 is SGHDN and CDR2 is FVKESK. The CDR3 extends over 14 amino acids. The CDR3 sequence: CASGKAGAEETQYF. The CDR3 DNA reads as TGTGCCAGCGGAAAAGCGGGAGCAGAAGAGACCCAGTACTTC.

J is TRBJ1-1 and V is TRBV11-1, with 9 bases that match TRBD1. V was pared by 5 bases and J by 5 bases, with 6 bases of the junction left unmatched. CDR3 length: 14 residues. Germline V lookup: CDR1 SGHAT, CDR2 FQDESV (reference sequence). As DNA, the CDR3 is TGTGCCAGCAGCGGGGACAGGGCGGGTACTGAAGCTTTCTTT. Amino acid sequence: CASSGDRAGTEAFF.

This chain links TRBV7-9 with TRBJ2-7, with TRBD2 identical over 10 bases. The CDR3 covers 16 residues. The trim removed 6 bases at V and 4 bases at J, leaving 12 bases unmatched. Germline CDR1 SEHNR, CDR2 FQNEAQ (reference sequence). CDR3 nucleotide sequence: TGTGCCAGCAGTTATTTAAATAGCGGGAGGAGGTACGAGCAGTACTTC. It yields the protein CASSYLNSGRRYEQYF.

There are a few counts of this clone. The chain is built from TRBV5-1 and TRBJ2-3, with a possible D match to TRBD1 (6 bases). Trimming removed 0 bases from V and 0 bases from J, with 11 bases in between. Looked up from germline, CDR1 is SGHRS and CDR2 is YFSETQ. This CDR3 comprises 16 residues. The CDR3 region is CASSLVGGASTDTQYF. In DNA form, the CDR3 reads TGCGCCAGCAGCTTGGTAGGGGGAGCTAGCACAGATACGCAGTATTTT.

The CDR3 nucleotides are TGTGCCAGCAGTTACTCGGGCAGCACAGATACGCAGTATTTT. It codes for CASSYSGSTDTQYF. The chain recombines TRBV6-5 with TRBJ2-3; D not resolved. The V gene's germline CDR1 is MNHEY and CDR2 SVGAGI. V was clipped by 0 bases and J by 0 bases, with 4 bases between them. There are 14 residues in the CDR3.

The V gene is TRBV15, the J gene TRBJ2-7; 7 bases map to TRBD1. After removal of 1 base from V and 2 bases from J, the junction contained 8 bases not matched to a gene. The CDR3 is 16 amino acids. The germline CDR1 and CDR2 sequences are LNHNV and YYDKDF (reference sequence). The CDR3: CATSRGGNRGAYEQYF. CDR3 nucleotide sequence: TGTGCCACCAGCAGAGGAGGTAACAGGGGAGCCTACGAGCAGTACTTC.

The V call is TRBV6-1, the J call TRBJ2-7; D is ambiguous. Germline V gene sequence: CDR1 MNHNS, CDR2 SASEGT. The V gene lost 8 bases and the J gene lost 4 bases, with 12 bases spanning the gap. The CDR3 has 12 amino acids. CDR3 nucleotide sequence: TGTGCCAGCGCAACAGTGGTATACGAGCAGTACTTC. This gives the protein CASATVVYEQYF.

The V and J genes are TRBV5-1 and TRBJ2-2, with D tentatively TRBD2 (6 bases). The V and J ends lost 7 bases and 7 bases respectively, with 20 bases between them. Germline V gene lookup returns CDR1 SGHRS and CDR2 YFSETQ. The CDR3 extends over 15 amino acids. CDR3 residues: CASLEGTHGSGELFF. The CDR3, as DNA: TGCGCCAGCCTAGAGGGGACTCATGGGAGCGGGGAGCTGTTTTTT.

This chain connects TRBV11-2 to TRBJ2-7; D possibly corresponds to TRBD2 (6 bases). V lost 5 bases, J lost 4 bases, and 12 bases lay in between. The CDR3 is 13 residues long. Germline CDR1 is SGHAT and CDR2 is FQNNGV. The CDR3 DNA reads TGTGCCAGCAGCCCCGGGAGCCCATACGAGCAGTACTTC. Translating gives CASSPGSPYEQYF.

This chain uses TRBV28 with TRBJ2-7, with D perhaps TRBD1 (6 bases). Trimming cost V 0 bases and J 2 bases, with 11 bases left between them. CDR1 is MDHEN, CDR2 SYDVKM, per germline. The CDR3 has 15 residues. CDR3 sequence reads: CASSLWGTKTYEQYF. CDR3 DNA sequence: TGTGCCAGCAGTTTATGGGGGACAAAGACCTACGAGCAGTACTTC.

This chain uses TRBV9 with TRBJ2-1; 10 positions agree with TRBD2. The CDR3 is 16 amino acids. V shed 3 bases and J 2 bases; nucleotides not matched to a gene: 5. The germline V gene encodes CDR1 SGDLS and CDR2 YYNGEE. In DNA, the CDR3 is TGTGCCAGCAGCGGAGCGGGAGGGCAGACCTACAATGAGCAGTTCTTC. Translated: CASSGAGGQTYNEQFF.

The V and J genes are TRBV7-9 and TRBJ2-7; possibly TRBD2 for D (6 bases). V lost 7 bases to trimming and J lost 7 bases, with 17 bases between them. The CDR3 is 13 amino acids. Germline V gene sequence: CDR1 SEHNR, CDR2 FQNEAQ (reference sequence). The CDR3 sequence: CASKPGETVEQYF. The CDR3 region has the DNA TGTGCCAGCAAACCGGGGGAAACTGTAGAGCAGTACTTC. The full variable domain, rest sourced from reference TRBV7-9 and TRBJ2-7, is DTGVSQNPRHKITKRGQNVTFRCDPISEHNRLYWYRQTLGQGPEFLTYFQNEAQLEKSRLLSDRFSAERPKGSFSTLEIQRTEQGDSAMYLCASKPGETVEQYFGPGTRLTVT.

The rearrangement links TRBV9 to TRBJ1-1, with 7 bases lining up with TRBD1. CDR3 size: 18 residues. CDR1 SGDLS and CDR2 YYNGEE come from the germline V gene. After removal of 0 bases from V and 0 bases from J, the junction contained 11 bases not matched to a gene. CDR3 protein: CASSVGQGAGGMNTEAFF. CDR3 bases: TGTGCCAGCAGCGTAGGTCAGGGCGCAGGGGGTATGAACACTGAAGCTTTCTTT.

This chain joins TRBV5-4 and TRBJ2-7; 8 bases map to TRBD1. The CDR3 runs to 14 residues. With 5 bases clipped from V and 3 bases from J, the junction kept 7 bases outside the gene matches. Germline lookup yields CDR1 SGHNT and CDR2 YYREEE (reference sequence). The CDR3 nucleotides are TGTGCCAGCAGTCACCGGGACAGGTACTACGAGCAGTACTTC. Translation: CASSHRDRYYEQYF. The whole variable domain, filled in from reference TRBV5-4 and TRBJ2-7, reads ETGVTQSPTHLIKTRGQQVTLRCSSQSGHNTVSWYQQALGQGPQFIFQYYREEENGRGNFPPRFSGLQFPNYSSELNVNALELDDSALYLCASSHRDRYYEQYFGPGTRLTVT.

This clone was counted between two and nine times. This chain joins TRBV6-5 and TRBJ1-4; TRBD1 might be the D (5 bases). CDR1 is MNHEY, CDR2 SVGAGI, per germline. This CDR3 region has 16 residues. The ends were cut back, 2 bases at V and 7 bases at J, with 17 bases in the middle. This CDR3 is CASSYGGGKSPEKLFF. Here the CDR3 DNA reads TGTGCCAGCAGTTACGGTGGGGGGAAGTCCCCTGAAAAACTGTTTTTT.

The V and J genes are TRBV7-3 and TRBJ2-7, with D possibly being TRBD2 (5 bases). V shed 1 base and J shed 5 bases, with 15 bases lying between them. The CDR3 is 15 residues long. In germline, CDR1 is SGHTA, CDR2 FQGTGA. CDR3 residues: CASSLKGGGSDEQYF. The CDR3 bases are TGTGCCAGCAGCTTAAAAGGAGGTGGGAGTGACGAGCAGTACTTC. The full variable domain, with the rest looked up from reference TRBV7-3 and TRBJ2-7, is GAGVSQTPSNKVTEKGKYVELRCDPISGHTALYWYRQSLGQGPEFLIYFQGTGAADDSGLPNDRFFAVRPEGSVSTLKIQRTERGDSAVYLCASSLKGGGSDEQYFGPGTRLTVT.

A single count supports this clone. The CDR3 DNA reads as TGTGCCAGCAGCGTAGGCGGCAGGGGGTCCTACGAGCAGTACTTC. It encodes CASSVGGRGSYEQYF. This rearrangement joins TRBV9 to TRBJ2-7; 7 positions agree with TRBD1. Germline values: CDR1 SGDLS, CDR2 YYNGEE. V gave up 0 bases and J gave up 1 base; unmatched junction bases: 4. The CDR3 runs to 15 residues.

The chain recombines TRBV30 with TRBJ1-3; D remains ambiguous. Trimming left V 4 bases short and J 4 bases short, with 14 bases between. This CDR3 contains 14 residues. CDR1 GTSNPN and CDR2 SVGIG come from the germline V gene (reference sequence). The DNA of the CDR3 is TGTGCCTGGAAGAGAGGCCGCTCGGGAAACACCATATATTTT. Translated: CAWKRGRSGNTIYF.

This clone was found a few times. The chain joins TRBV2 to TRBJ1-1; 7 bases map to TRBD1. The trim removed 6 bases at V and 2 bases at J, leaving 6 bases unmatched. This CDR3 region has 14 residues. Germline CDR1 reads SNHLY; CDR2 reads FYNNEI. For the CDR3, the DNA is TGTGCCAGCAGCCTGACAGGGCCAAACACTGAAGCTTTCTTT. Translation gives CASSLTGPNTEAFF.

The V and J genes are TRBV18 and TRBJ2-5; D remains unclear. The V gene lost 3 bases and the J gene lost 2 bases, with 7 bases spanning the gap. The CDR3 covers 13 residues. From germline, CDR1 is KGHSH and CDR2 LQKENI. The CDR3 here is CASSPEQQETQYF. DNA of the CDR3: TGTGCCAGCTCACCGGAGCAACAAGAGACCCAGTACTTC. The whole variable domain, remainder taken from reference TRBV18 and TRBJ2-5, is NAGVMQNPRHLVRRRGQEARLRCSPMKGHSHVYWYRQLPEEGLKFMVYLQKENIIDESGMPKERFSAEFPKEGPSILRIQQVVRGDSAAYFCASSPEQQETQYFGPGTRLLVL.

CDR3 in DNA: TGCGCCAGCAGCCGAACCCCTAGCGGGAGGACTTACAATGAGCAGTTCTTC. This gives the protein CASSRTPSGRTYNEQFF. The chain links TRBV4-1 to TRBJ2-1; the match to TRBD2 covers 11 bases. V lost 4 bases and J lost 4; bases outside the gene matches: 9. This CDR3 spans 17 amino acids. Looked up from germline, CDR1 is MGHRA and CDR2 is YSYEKL.

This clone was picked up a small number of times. Here the CDR3 DNA reads TGCGCCAGCAGCCCCTTGCCCTACAGGGGAACCACTGAAGCTTTCTTT. Its translation is CASSPLPYRGTTEAFF. The chain couples TRBV5-1 to TRBJ1-1; 7 positions match TRBD1. This CDR3 comprises 16 residues. V shed 4 bases, J shed 4 bases, and the junction held 13 bases outside the gene matches. Germline V gene lookup returns CDR1 SGHRS and CDR2 YFSETQ.

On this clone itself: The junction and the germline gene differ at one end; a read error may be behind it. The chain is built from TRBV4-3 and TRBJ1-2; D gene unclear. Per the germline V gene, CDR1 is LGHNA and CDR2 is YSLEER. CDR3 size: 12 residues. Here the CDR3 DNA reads TGCGCCAGCAGCCAAGATAGGATGGGCTATACCTTC. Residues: CASSQDRMGYTF.

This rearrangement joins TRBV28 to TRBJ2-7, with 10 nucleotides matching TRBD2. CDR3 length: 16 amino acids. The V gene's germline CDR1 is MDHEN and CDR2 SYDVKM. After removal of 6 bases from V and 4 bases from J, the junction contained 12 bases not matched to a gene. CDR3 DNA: TGTGCCAGCAGCGTTCGAAGGGGAGCGGGAGGGTACGAGCAGTACTTC. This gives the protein CASSVRRGAGGYEQYF. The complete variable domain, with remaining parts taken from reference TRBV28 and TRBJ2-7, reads DVKVTQSSRYLVKRTGEKVFLECVQDMDHENMFWYRQDPGLGLRLIYFSYDVKMKEKGDIPEGYSVSREKKERFSLILESASTNQTSMYLCASSVRRGAGGYEQYFGPGTRLTVT.